The entry below gives a single T cell receptor (beta chain) sequence along with its context. Antigen specificity is unknown. PCR involved 60 Vbeta and 13 Jbeta primers. Original analysis: Some 80 million unique TCR beta chains, 9 million to 11 million shared, were counted in a later analysis. Produced via immunoSEQ multiplex PCR; TCRdb's table is partial and in-frame only. V, J and clone size are those of that table, while D and trimming were read from the DNA. Counted here are some 190,000 clones, around 80% occurring once; the ten biggest clones make up about 1.4%. V was trimmed by 9 bases and J by 2 bases, leaving 13 bases between them. The CDR3 loop spans 13 amino acids. Germline CDR1 reads SEHNR; CDR2 reads FQNEAQ (reference sequence). The data originate from a study of cytomegalovirus exposure and HLA in healthy donors. Study conclusions and caveats: The authors listed some 150 TCR beta chains as cytomegalovirus-associated. Association with HLA alleles at 0.05 false discovery rate was found for about 17,000 TCR beta sequences in a later analysis. There were some V segments, including TRBV6-2 and TRBV6-3, excluded as indistinguishable.

The J gene is TRBJ1-1, the V gene TRBV7-9; maybe TRBD1 (5 bases). The sequence was obtained from a girl between 10 and 17 years old in good health and CMV-seropositive. The material sequenced was PBMCs. CDR3 coding DNA: TGTGCCAGTTCCTACAGGTCAAACACTGAAGCTTTCTTT. Its translation is CASSYRSNTEAFF. The full variable domain, completed using reference TRBV7-9 and TRBJ1-1, is DTGVSQNPRHKITKRGQNVTFRCDPISEHNRLYWYRQTLGQGPEFLTYFQNEAQLEKSRLLSDRFSAERPKGSFSTLEIQRTEQGDSAMYLCASSYRSNTEAFFGQGTRLTVV.